The 14 T cell receptor beta chains reported below all come from one sample, sequenced in a study of cytomegalovirus exposure and HLA in healthy donors. Use of 60 Vbeta and 13 Jbeta primers characterized the PCR. Repertoires were generated with immunoSEQ multiplex PCR, while TCRdb's copy carries only in-frame clones and drops some. The sample comprises 240,000 or so clones, 81% of which are singletons, and around 8.6% rests with the top ten. Specimen: PBMCs. Every receptor here comes from a woman aged 55-69 years in good health and CMV-seropositive.

The chain combines TRBV20-1 with TRBJ1-2; D might be TRBD1 (5 bases). This CDR3 is built from 11 residues. Trimming removed 7 bases at V and 8 bases at J, with 14 bases between. The germline V gene has CDR1 DFQATT and CDR2 SNEGSKA (reference sequence). CDR3 loop: CSGSREGGYTF. CDR3 DNA: TGCAGTGGATCCAGGGAGGGCGGCTACACCTTC.

The chain employs TRBV6-6 and TRBJ1-1, with 7 bases identical to TRBD1. The CDR3 has 14 amino acids. V was clipped by 7 bases and J by 1 base; unmatched bases: 6. Germline V gene lookup returns CDR1 MNHNY and CDR2 SVGAGI (reference sequence). For the CDR3, the DNA is TGTGCCAGCATCCCGACAGGGTCGAACACTGAAGCTTTCTTT. Residues: CASIPTGSNTEAFF.

The gene calls are TRBV27 and TRBJ2-7; maybe TRBD1 (6 bases). The V gene's germline CDR1 is MNHEY and CDR2 SMNVEV (reference sequence). CDR3 length: 13 residues. Trimming cost V 3 bases and J 5 bases, with 11 bases left between them. CDR3 sequence: CASSFRQVNEQYF. DNA of the CDR3: TGTGCCAGCAGTTTCAGACAGGTTAACGAGCAGTACTTC.

The rearrangement links TRBV15 to TRBJ2-7, with D uncertain. From germline, CDR1 is LNHNV and CDR2 YYDKDF (reference sequence). V gave up 0 bases and J gave up 3 bases, with 6 bases separating them. The CDR3 runs 13 residues. The CDR3 DNA reads TGTGCCACCAGCAGAGATTTTAGCTACGAGCAGTACTTC. This codes for CATSRDFSYEQYF.

This chain joins TRBV18 and TRBJ1-5; possibly TRBD1 for D (5 bases). CDR1 KGHSH and CDR2 LQKENI come from the germline V gene. V lost 5 bases and J lost 0, with 11 bases in between. The CDR3 extends over 15 amino acids. The DNA for the CDR3 is TGTGCCAGCTCAGCCCAAGGGGCTAGCAATCAGCCCCAGCATTTT. As protein: CASSAQGASNQPQHF.

The genes are TRBV9 and TRBJ2-5; 14 bases align to TRBD2. This CDR3 is built from 16 residues. Losses at the gene ends were 2 bases for V and 5 bases for J; bases not matched to a gene: 5. CDR1 is SGDLS, CDR2 YYNGEE, per germline. The CDR3 sequence is CASSVGLAGVRETQYF. The CDR3 nucleotides read TGTGCCAGCAGCGTGGGACTAGCGGGAGTTCGGGAGACCCAGTACTTC.

The V call is TRBV18, the J call TRBJ1-1, with 8 bases that match TRBD1. Germline CDR1 reads KGHSH; CDR2 reads LQKENI. V lost 6 bases and J lost 1; bases outside the gene matches: 7. CDR3 size: 15 residues. The CDR3 DNA sequence: TGTGCCAGCTCCAGATCAACAGGGGGGAACACTGAAGCTTTCTTT. Amino acids: CASSRSTGGNTEAFF.

The V call is TRBV7-9, the J call TRBJ1-2; weak D call: TRBD1 (5 bases). Germline V lookup: CDR1 SEHNR, CDR2 FQNEAQ (reference sequence). V gave up 10 bases and J gave up 4 bases, with 13 bases separating them. This CDR3 comprises 12 residues. In DNA, the CDR3 is TGTGCCATCCCACAGGCTTCCTATGGCTACACCTTC. Translation: CAIPQASYGYTF.

The chain has TRBV4-1 and TRBJ2-7; TRBD1 aligns across 8 bases. Per germline, CDR1 MGHRA and CDR2 YSYEKL. V dropped 8 bases and J dropped 0; count of bases not matched to a gene: 3. The CDR3 sequence is 13 residues long. The CDR3 nucleotides read TGCGCCAGCCGGGACAGGTTCTCCTACGAGCAGTACTTC. As protein: CASRDRFSYEQYF.

V usage is TRBV4-1 and J usage is TRBJ1-1; D call uncertain. The ends were cut back, 3 bases at V and 11 bases at J, with 19 bases in the middle. The CDR3 is 14 amino acids. In germline, CDR1 is MGHRA, CDR2 YSYEKL. DNA of the CDR3: TGCGCCAGCAGCCAGGCGGCACCCGGGCGGGAGGCTTTCTTT. It yields the protein CASSQAAPGREAFF.

The rearrangement links TRBV2 to TRBJ1-1; TRBD1 is a possible D gene (5 bases). The CDR3 loop spans 14 amino acids. Trimming stripped 7 bases from V and 5 bases from J, with 17 bases between. Germline V CDR1 and CDR2: SNHLY, FYNNEI. The CDR3 sequence: CASKGGAPRTEAFF. CDR3 sequence (DNA): TGTGCCAGCAAAGGTGGGGCCCCGAGGACTGAAGCTTTCTTT.

The rearrangement uses TRBV11-2 and TRBJ2-1, with D maybe TRBD1 (6 bases). The germline V and J ends were trimmed by 2 bases and 6 bases, with 8 bases remaining between them. CDR1 is SGHAT, CDR2 FQNNGV, per germline. The CDR3 extends over 13 amino acids. CDR3 residues: CASSLRTVNEQFF. In nucleotides, the CDR3 is TGTGCCAGCAGCTTAAGGACAGTCAATGAGCAGTTCTTC.

The CDR3 region is CASSVSQWEEKLFF. The CDR3 DNA reads TGTGCCAGCAGTGTAAGCCAGTGGGAGGAAAAACTGTTTTTT. The V call is TRBV2, the J call TRBJ1-4, with D unclear. There are 14 residues in the CDR3. Trimming shortened V by 4 bases and J by 8 bases, and 14 bases separated the two germline ends. Germline CDR1 and CDR2: SNHLY and FYNNEI.

This chain uses TRBV28 with TRBJ2-5, with TRBD2 matching over 10 bases. CDR1 and CDR2 (germline): MDHEN, SYDVKM. The junction had 7 bases not matched to a gene; V was cut back by 4 bases and J by 2 bases. The CDR3 runs 16 residues. The CDR3 nucleotides are TGTGCCAGCAGTTCACGTAGCGGGAGGCCGCAAGAGACCCAGTACTTC. It yields the protein CASSSRSGRPQETQYF.